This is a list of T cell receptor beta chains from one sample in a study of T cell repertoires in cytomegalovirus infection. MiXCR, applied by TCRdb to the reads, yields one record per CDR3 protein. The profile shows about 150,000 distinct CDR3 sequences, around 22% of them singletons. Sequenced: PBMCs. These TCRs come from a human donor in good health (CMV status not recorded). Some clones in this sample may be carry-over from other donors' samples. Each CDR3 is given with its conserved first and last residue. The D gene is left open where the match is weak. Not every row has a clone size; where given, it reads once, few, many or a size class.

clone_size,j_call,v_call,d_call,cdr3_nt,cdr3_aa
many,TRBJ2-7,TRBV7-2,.,TGTGCCAGCAGCTTTAGCGGCGAGCAGTACTTC,CASSFSGEQYF
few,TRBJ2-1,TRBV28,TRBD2,TGTGCCAGCAGTCTACTAGCGGGGGGGTTGAATGAGCAGTTCTTC,CASSLLAGGLNEQFF
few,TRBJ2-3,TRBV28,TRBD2,TGTGCCAGCAGTTCTTGGACTAGCGGGGGGGGCTCAGATACGCAGTATTTT,CASSSWTSGGGSDTQYF
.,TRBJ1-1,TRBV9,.,TGTGCCAGCAGCGCGACCGCGAACACTGAAGCTTTCTTT,CASSATANTEAFF
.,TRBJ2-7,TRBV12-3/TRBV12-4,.,TGTGCCAGCAGTTTTCTAGGGATCGAGCAGTACTTC,CASSFLGIEQYF
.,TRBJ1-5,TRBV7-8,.,TGTGCCAGCAGCTTAGCTGGGAGGGGACAGCCCCAGCATTTT,CASSLAGRGQPQHF
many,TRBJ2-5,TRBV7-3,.,TGTGCCAGCAGCCCCTGGGGGCTAGCGGAGTACCAAGAGACCCAGTACTTC,CASSPWGLAEYQETQYF
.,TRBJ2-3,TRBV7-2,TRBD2,TGTGCCAGCAGCGTGGGGACTAGCGGGATCACAGATACGGAGTATTTT,CASSVGTSGITDTEYF
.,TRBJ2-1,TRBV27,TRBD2,TGTGCCAGCAGTTGGGGGGGTTTCTACAATGAGCAGTTCTTC,CASSWGGFYNEQFF
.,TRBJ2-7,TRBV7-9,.,TGTGCCAGCAGCCCACCCGACAGGGAGGTCTACGAGCAGTACTTC,CASSPPDREVYEQYF
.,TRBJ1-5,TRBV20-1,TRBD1,TGCAGTGCTCGGGACAGGGGAGGGAATCAGCCCCAGCATTTT,CSARDRGGNQPQHF
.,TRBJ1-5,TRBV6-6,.,TGTGCCAGCAGTTCTGGGCCCACAGATATATATGGCAATCAGCCCCAGCATTTT,CASSSGPTDIYGNQPQHF
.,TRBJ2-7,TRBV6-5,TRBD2,TGTGCCAGCAGTTACTCGACACCTCGGACTAGCGGGAGCTCCTACGAGCAGTACTTC,CASSYSTPRTSGSSYEQYF
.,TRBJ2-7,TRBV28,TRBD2,TGTGCCAGCAGGACTCATTTTCCCAGACTAGCTGAGAGGCGGGAGCAGTACTTC,CASRTHFPRLAERREQYF
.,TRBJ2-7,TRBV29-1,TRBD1,TGCAGCGTTGAAGGACAGGGGGGGCACTACGAGCAGTACTTC,CSVEGQGGHYEQYF
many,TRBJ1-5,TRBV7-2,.,TGTGCCAGCAGCTTAGAGGGTGCACAGCCCCAGCATTTT,CASSLEGAQPQHF
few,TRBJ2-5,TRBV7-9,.,TGTGCCAGCAGCTTTGGGGAAGTCGGAGAGACCCAGTACTTC,CASSFGEVGETQYF
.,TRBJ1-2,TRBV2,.,TGTGCCAGCAGTGAACAGGTGGGGAGGAAAGGCTACACCTTC,CASSEQVGRKGYTF
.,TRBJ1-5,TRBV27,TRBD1,TGTGCCAGCAGTTTAACAGGGGGTCAGCCCCAGCATTTT,CASSLTGGQPQHF
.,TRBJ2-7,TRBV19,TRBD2,TGTGCCAGTAGTTTCGGACTAGCGGGAGGGCCAAAGGAGCAGTACTTC,CASSFGLAGGPKEQYF
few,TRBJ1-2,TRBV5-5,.,TGTGCCAGCACCCAGAACGGGGCTAGGGGCTACACCTTC,CASTQNGARGYTF
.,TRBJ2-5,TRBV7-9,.,TGTGCCAGCAGCTCATCGCTAGAGACCCAGTACTTC,CASSSSLETQYF
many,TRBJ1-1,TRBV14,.,TGTGCCAGCAGCCAAGATGTGGCAGGGCTGAACACTGAAGCTTTCTTT,CASSQDVAGLNTEAFF
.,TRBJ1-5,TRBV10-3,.,TGTGCCATCTCGGGAACAGATAGCAATCAGCCCCAGCATTTT,CAISGTDSNQPQHF
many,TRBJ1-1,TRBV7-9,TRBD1,TGTGCCAGCAGCCCGTCAGGACAGGGAGGTGATGAAGCTTTCTTT,CASSPSGQGGDEAFF
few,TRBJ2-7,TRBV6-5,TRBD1,TGTGCCAGCAGTTTTTCTCCGGGACAGGGCTACGAGCAGTACTTC,CASSFSPGQGYEQYF
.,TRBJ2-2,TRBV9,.,TGTGCCAGCAGCGGAGCAGGGGACCCGAACACCGGGGAGCTGTTTTTT,CASSGAGDPNTGELFF